This paragraph reports one T cell receptor beta chain. The CDR3 extends over 13 amino acids. Per germline, CDR1 LNHDA and CDR2 SQIVND (reference sequence). V lost 7 bases, J lost 0 bases, and 4 bases lay in between. Clones were read by immunoSEQ multiplex PCR, and TCRdb kept only the in-frame ones, dropping some. The profile shows 110,000 to 150,000 clones, more than 85% of them singletons. The data derive from a study of T cell responses to AZD1222 COVID-19 vaccine. The receptor comes from an adult in good health. The source was peripheral blood, collected on day 0 of AZD1222 vaccination. This rearrangement joins TRBV19 to TRBJ2-6; D not resolved. CDR3 residues: CASIGSGANVLTF. As DNA, the CDR3 is TGTGCCAGTATTGGCTCTGGGGCCAACGTCCTGACTTTC.